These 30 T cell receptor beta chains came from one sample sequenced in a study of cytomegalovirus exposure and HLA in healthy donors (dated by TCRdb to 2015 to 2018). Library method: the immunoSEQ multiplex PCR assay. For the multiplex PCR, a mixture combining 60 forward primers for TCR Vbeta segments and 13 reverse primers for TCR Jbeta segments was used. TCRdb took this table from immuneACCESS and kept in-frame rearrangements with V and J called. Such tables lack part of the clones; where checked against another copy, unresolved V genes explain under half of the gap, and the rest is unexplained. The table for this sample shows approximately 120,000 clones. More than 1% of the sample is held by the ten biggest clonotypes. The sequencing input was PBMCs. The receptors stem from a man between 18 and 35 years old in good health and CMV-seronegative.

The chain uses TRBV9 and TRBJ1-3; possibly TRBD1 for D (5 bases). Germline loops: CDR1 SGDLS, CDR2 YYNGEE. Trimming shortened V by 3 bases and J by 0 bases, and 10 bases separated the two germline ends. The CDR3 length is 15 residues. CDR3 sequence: CASSETVSSGNTIYF. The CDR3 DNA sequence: TGTGCCAGCAGCGAGACAGTATCCTCTGGAAACACCATATATTTT.

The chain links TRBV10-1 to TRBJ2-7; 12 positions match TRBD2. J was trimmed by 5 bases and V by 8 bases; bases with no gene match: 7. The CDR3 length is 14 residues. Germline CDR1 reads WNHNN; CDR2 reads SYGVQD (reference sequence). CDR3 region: CASAPSGRANEQYF. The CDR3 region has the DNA TGCGCCAGCGCCCCTAGCGGGAGGGCTAACGAGCAGTACTTC.

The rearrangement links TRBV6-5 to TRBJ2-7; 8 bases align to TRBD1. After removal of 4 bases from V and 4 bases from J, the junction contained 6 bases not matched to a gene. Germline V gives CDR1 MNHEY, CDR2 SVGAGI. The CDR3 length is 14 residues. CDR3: CASSSRTGKYEQYF. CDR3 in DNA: TGTGCCAGCAGTTCACGGACAGGGAAGTACGAGCAGTACTTC.

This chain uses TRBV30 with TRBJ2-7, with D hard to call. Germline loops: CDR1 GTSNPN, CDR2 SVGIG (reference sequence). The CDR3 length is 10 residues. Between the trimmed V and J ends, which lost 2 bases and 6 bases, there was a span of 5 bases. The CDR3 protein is CAWSNTEQYF. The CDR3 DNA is TGTGCCTGGAGTAACACCGAGCAGTACTTC.

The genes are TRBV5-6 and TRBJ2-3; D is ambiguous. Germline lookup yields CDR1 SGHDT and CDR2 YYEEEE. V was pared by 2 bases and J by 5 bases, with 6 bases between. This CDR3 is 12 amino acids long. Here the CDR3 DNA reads TGTGCCAGCAGCTTAGACTTAGATACGCAGTATTTT. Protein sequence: CASSLDLDTQYF.

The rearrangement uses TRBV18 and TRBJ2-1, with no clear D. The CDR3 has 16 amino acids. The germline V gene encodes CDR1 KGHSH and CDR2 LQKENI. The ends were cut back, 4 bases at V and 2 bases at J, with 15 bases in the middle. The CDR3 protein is CASSRETPTPYNEQFF. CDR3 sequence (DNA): TGTGCCAGCTCACGAGAAACTCCAACTCCCTACAATGAGCAGTTCTTC.

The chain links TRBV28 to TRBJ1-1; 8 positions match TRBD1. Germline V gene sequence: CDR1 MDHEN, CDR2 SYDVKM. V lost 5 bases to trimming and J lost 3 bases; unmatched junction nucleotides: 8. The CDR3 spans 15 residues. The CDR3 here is CASSQKDRVHTEAFF. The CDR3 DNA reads TGTGCCAGCAGTCAAAAGGACAGGGTTCACACTGAAGCTTTCTTT.

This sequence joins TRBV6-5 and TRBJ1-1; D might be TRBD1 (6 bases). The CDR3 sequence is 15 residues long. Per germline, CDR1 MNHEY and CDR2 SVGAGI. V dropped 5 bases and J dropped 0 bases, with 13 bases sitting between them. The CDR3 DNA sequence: TGTGCCAGCAGTCCTAGGACAGTCATGAACACTGAAGCTTTCTTT. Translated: CASSPRTVMNTEAFF.

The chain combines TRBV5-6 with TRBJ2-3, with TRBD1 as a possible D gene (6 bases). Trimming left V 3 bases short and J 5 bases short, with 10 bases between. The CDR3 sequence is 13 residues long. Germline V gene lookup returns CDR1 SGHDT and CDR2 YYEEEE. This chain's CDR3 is CASSSQGLDTQYF. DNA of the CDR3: TGTGCCAGCAGCTCGCAGGGGTTAGATACGCAGTATTTT.

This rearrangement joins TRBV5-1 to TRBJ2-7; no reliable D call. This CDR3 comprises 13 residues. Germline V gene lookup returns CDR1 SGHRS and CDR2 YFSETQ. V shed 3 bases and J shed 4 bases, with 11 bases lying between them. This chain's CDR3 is CASSYGSVYEQYF. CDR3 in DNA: TGCGCCAGCAGCTACGGGTCAGTATACGAGCAGTACTTC.

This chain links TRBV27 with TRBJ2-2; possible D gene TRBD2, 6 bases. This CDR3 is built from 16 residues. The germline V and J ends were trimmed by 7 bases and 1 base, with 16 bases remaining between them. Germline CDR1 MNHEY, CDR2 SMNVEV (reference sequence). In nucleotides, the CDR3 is TGTGCCAGCACCGATGGGAGGTGGGGGAACACCGGGGAGCTGTTTTTT. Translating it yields CASTDGRWGNTGELFF.

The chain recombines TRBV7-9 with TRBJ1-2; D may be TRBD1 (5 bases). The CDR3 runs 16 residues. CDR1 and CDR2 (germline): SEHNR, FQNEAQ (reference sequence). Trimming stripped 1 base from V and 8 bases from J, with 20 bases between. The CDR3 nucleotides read TGTGCCAGCAGCTTAGAAAGAGCAGGGTTTGCCTGGGGCTACACCTTC. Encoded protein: CASSLERAGFAWGYTF.

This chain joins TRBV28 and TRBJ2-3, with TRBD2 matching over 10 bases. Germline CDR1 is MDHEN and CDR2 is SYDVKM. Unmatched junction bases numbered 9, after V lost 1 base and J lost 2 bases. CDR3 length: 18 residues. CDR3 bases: TGTGCCAGCAGTTTATATCCATTTAGCGGGAGGAACACAGATACGCAGTATTTT. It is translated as CASSLYPFSGRNTDTQYF.

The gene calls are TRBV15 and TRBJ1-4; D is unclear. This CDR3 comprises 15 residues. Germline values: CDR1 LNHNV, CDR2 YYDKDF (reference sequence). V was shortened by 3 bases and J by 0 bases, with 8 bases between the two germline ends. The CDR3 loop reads CATSRAAATNEKLFF. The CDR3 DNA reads TGTGCCACCAGCAGGGCGGCAGCAACTAATGAAAAACTGTTTTTT.

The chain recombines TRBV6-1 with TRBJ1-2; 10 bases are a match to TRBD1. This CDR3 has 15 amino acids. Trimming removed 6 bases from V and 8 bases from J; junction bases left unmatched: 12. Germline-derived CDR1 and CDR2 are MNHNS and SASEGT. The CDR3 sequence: CASSSGTGDYGGYTF. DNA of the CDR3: TGTGCCAGCAGCTCCGGGACAGGGGACTACGGCGGCTACACCTTC.

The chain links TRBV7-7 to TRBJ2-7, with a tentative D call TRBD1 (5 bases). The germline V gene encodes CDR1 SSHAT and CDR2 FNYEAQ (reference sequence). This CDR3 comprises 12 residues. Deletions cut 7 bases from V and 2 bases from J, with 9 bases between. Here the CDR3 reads CASKLGAYEQYF. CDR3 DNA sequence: TGTGCCAGCAAGCTAGGGGCCTACGAGCAGTACTTC.

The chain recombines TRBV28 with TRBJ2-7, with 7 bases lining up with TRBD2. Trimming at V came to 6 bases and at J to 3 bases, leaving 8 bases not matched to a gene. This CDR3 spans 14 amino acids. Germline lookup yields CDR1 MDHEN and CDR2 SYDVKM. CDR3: CASSWGGSIYEQYF. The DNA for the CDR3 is TGTGCCAGCAGCTGGGGAGGGTCGATCTACGAGCAGTACTTC.

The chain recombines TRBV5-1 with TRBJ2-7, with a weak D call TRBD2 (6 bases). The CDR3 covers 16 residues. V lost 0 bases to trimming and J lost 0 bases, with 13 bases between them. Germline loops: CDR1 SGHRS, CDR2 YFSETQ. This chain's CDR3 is CASSLAGAGVSYEQYF. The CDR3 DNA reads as TGCGCCAGCAGCTTGGCCGGAGCGGGTGTCTCCTACGAGCAGTACTTC.

The CDR3 here is CASSAPRGEGTDTQYF. The CDR3, as DNA: TGTGCCAGCAGTGCCCCCCGGGGGGAAGGCACAGATACGCAGTATTTT. This sequence joins TRBV6-1 and TRBJ2-3; 7 bases match TRBD2. The CDR3 covers 16 residues. Germline CDR1 and CDR2: MNHNS and SASEGT. The V segment lost 4 bases and the J segment 1 base; nucleotides outside the gene matches: 8.

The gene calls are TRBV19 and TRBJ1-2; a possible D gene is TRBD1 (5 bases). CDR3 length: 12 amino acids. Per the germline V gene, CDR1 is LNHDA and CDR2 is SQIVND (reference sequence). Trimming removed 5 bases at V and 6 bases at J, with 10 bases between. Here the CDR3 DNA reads TGTGCCAGTAGTCGGGGGGGGAATGGCTACACCTTC. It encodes CASSRGGNGYTF.

CDR3 sequence: CASSYSESGANVLTF. The CDR3 DNA is TGTGCCAGCAGTTACTCAGAGTCTGGGGCCAACGTCCTGACTTTC. The chain carries TRBV6-5 and TRBJ2-6; D gene ambiguous. Germline CDR1 reads MNHEY; CDR2 reads SVGAGI. V was cut by 0 bases and J by 1 base, with 4 bases left in between. The CDR3 loop spans 15 amino acids.

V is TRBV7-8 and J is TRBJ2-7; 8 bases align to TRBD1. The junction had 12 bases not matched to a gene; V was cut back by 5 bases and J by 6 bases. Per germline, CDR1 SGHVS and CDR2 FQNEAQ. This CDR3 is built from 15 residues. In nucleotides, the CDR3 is TGTGCCAGCAGCGAGGACAGGGTACGTTCCGGCGAGCAGTACTTC. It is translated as CASSEDRVRSGEQYF.

Here the CDR3 reads CSALIGDRQSTDTQYF. CDR3 bases: TGCAGCGCGTTGATTGGAGATAGACAGAGCACAGATACGCAGTATTTT. V is TRBV29-1 and J is TRBJ2-3, with D maybe TRBD1 (5 bases). CDR1 and CDR2 (germline): SQVTM, ANQGSEA. The CDR3 contains 16 residues. Trimming pared 7 bases from V and 0 bases from J, leaving 20 bases between.

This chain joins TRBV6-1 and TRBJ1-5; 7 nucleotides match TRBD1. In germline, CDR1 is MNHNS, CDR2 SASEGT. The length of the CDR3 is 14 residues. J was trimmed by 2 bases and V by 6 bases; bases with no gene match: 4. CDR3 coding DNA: TGTGCCAGCAGGGTAGGGACAGGCAATCAGCCCCAGCATTTT. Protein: CASRVGTGNQPQHF.

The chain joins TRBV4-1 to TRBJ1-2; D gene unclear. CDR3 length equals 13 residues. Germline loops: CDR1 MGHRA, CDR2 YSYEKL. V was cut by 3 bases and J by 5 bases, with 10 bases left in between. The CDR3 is CASSQAIRYGYTF. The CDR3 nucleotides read TGCGCCAGCAGCCAGGCAATTCGTTATGGCTACACCTTC.

The CDR3 sequence: CAWTIGLAGYNEQFF. The CDR3 region has the DNA TGTGCCTGGACGATAGGACTAGCGGGATACAATGAGCAGTTCTTC. The V and J genes are TRBV30 and TRBJ2-1, with 12 bases lining up with TRBD2. This CDR3 region has 15 residues. Germline CDR1 and CDR2: GTSNPN and SVGIG (reference sequence). V lost 4 bases, J lost 4 bases, and 5 bases stayed unmatched.

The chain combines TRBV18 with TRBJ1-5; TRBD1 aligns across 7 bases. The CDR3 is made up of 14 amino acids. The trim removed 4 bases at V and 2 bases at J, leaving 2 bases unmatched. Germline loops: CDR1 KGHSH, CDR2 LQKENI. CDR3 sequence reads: CASSLGQGNQPQHF. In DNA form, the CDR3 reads TGTGCCAGCTCACTAGGACAGGGCAATCAGCCCCAGCATTTT.

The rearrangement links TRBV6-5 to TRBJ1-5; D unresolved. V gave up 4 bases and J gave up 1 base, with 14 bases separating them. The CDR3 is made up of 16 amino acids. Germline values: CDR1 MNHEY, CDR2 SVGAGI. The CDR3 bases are TGTGCCAGCAGTTCAGCGAAGCGTCAAAGCAATCAGCCCCAGCATTTT. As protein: CASSSAKRQSNQPQHF.

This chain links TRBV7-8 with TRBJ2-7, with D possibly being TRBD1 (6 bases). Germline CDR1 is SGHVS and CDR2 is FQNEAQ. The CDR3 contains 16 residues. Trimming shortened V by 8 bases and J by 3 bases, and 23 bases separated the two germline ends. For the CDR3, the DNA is TGTGCCAGCGGCCCAGACAGGTCTCATCCCGACTACGAGCAGTACTTC. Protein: CASGPDRSHPDYEQYF.

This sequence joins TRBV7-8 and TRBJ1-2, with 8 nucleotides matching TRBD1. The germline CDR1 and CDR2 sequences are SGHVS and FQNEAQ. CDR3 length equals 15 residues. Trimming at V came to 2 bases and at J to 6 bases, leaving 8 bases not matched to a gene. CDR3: CASSLLDRVGDGYTF. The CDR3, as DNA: TGTGCCAGCAGCTTATTGGACAGGGTAGGGGATGGCTACACCTTC.